This is a list of T cell receptor beta chains from one sample in a study of beta chain features in type 1 diabetes. Assay: immunoSEQ multiplex PCR; the TCRdb copy retains only in-frame clones and omits some. The repertoire consists of under 200,000 clones, with around 10% occurring once and the leading ten covering approximately 0.46%. Sequencing used central memory CD4+ T cells from blood. These receptors were taken from a man aged 25-40 years with type 1 diabetes. Each CDR3 is given with its conserved first and last residue. D genes are given only for firm matches. Not every row has a clone size; where given, it reads once, few, many or a size class.

v_call	clone_size	d_call	j_call	cdr3_aa	cdr3_nt
TRBV9	.	.	TRBJ2-6	CASSVGTPHASGANVLTF	TGTGCCAGCAGCGTGGGGACACCCCATGCCTCTGGGGCCAACGTCCTGACTTTC
TRBV7-9	.	.	TRBJ2-5	CASSLALSFSGETQYF	TGTGCCAGCAGCTTAGCGCTGTCTTTTAGCGGAGAGACCCAGTACTTC
TRBV7-2	.	TRBD1	TRBJ1-2	CASSLAGQGMGGYTF	TGTGCCAGCAGCTTAGCGGGACAGGGTATGGGCGGCTACACCTTC
TRBV2	few	.	TRBJ2-7	CASTSKVNEQYF	TGTGCCAGCACTAGCAAGGTTAACGAGCAGTACTTC
TRBV7-3	few	.	TRBJ1-1	CASSFRQDTEAFF	TGTGCCAGCAGCTTTAGACAGGACACTGAAGCTTTCTTT
TRBV19	.	.	TRBJ1-1	CASKEHGDNTEAFF	TGTGCCAGTAAGGAGCACGGCGACAACACTGAAGCTTTCTTT
TRBV5-1	.	.	TRBJ2-3	CASSPRLDSDTQYF	TGCGCCAGCAGCCCACGACTAGACTCAGATACGCAGTATTTT
TRBV11-2	few	.	TRBJ2-1	CASSPGSSYNEQFF	TGTGCCAGCAGCCCGGGGAGCTCCTACAATGAGCAGTTCTTC
TRBV6-4	few	.	TRBJ1-5	CASIADQPQHF	TGTGCCAGCATAGCGGATCAGCCCCAGCATTTT
TRBV6-5	few	.	TRBJ1-1	CASSYPGSGEAFF	TGTGCCAGCAGTTACCCGGGGAGCGGTGAAGCTTTCTTT
TRBV28	few	.	TRBJ1-2	CASSFGGFGYTF	TGTGCCAGCAGTTTCGGGGGGTTCGGCTACACCTTC
TRBV10-3	few	TRBD1	TRBJ2-7	CAISEAGTGIYEQYF	TGTGCCATCAGTGAGGCGGGGACAGGGATTTACGAGCAGTACTTC
TRBV29-1	few	TRBD2	TRBJ2-3	CSVEGTRPDTQYF	TGCAGCGTTGAGGGGACTAGACCAGATACGCAGTATTTT
TRBV11-1	.	.	TRBJ2-1	CASSIWTDNEQFF	TGTGCCAGCAGCATATGGACAGACAATGAGCAGTTCTTC
TRBV7-2	.	TRBD2	TRBJ2-7	CASSFGGRAKQYF	TGTGCCAGCAGCTTTGGCGGGAGGGCAAAGCAGTACTTC
TRBV20-1	few	TRBD2	TRBJ2-3	CSATRASGTYF	TGCAGTGCTACCCGGGCTAGCGGGACGTATTTT
TRBV11-2	few	TRBD2	TRBJ2-5	CASSLGSGRFQETQYF	TGTGCCAGCAGCTTAGGGAGCGGGAGGTTTCAAGAGACCCAGTACTTC
TRBV4-2	.	TRBD2	TRBJ2-1	CASSQETVAGGRVEQFF	TGTGCCAGCAGCCAAGAAACAGTAGCGGGGGGACGGGTCGAGCAGTTCTTC
TRBV6-6	few	.	TRBJ1-1	CASTTQREAFF	TGTGCCAGCACCACGCAACGGGAAGCTTTCTTT
TRBV6-1	few	TRBD2	TRBJ2-1	CASSTSGSLNEQFF	TGTGCCAGCAGCACTAGCGGGAGCTTGAATGAGCAGTTCTTC
TRBV6-1	.	.	TRBJ2-7	CASSVDGEREQYF	TGTGCCAGCAGCGTGGACGGGGAGAGGGAGCAGTACTTC
TRBV30	few	.	TRBJ2-5	CAWSVWGRETQYF	TGTGCCTGGAGTGTCTGGGGCAGGGAGACCCAGTACTTC
TRBV2	few	TRBD2	TRBJ2-3	CASSGAGGPRDTQYF	TGTGCCAGCAGTGGAGCGGGAGGGCCGCGGGATACGCAGTATTTT
TRBV18	.	TRBD2	TRBJ2-7	CASSRQAGGDEQYF	TGTGCCAGCTCACGCCAGGCGGGAGGGGACGAGCAGTACTTC
TRBV9	.	.	TRBJ2-2	CASSVGVSANTGELFF	TGTGCCAGCAGCGTAGGAGTTTCCGCGAACACCGGGGAGCTGTTTTTT
TRBV19	few	TRBD2	TRBJ2-1	CASSPPRGGGFNEQFF	TGTGCCAGTAGTCCACCCCGCGGGGGGGGATTCAATGAGCAGTTCTTC
TRBV10-3	.	TRBD1	TRBJ2-6	CAISEGTGSGANVLTF	TGTGCCATCAGTGAGGGGACAGGCTCTGGGGCCAACGTCCTGACTTTC
TRBV7-3	.	TRBD2	TRBJ2-1	CASSVTGTSPFF	TGTGCCAGCAGCGTAACCGGGACTAGTCCGTTCTTC
TRBV18	.	TRBD2	TRBJ2-1	CASSPRSSGGYNEQFF	TGTGCCAGCTCACCACGATCATCGGGAGGGTACAATGAGCAGTTCTTC
TRBV5-4	few	TRBD2	TRBJ2-1	CASSFGGTSDYNEQFF	TGTGCCAGCAGCTTCGGCGGGACTAGCGACTACAATGAGCAGTTCTTC
TRBV6-5	few	.	TRBJ1-1	CASSYSGGGYTEAFF	TGTGCCAGCAGTTACTCGGGAGGGGGTTACACTGAAGCTTTCTTT
TRBV5-1	few	.	TRBJ2-7	CASSGQGNYEQYF	TGCGCCAGCAGTGGGCAGGGTAACTACGAGCAGTACTTC
TRBV19	few	TRBD1	TRBJ1-1	CASTSGTGGEAFF	TGTGCCAGTACTTCAGGGACAGGGGGAGAAGCTTTCTTT
TRBV18	.	TRBD2	TRBJ2-3	CASSPPGLAGGAMDTQYF	TGTGCCAGCTCACCGCCGGGACTAGCGGGAGGGGCGATGGATACGCAGTATTTT
TRBV28	.	TRBD2	TRBJ2-4	CASSRGGIGNIQYF	TGTGCCAGCAGTCGGGGGGGAATCGGGAACATTCAGTACTTC
TRBV4-3	few	TRBD1	TRBJ2-3	CASSQSTGGFSTDTQYF	TGCGCCAGCAGCCAATCAACAGGGGGCTTCAGCACAGATACGCAGTATTTT
TRBV2	.	.	TRBJ1-5	CASSRREGPQHF	TGTGCCAGCAGCCGGAGGGAAGGGCCCCAGCATTTT
TRBV7-9	few	TRBD1	TRBJ2-7	CASSLGDRFSYEQYF	TGTGCCAGCAGCTTAGGGGACAGGTTTTCCTACGAGCAGTACTTC
TRBV7-2	few	.	TRBJ2-2	CASSLRYQTGTGELFF	TGTGCCAGCAGCTTAAGATACCAAACGGGCACCGGGGAGCTGTTTTTT
TRBV2	.	TRBD2	TRBJ2-7	CASSVSSGIYEQYF	TGTGCCAGCAGTGTTTCTAGCGGGATCTACGAGCAGTACTTC
TRBV2	few	.	TRBJ2-2	CASSARGGSDGELFF	TGTGCCAGCAGTGCGAGAGGGGGTAGTGACGGGGAGCTGTTTTTT
TRBV5-1	.	TRBD1	TRBJ1-1	CASSLAKAQGANTEAFF	TGCGCCAGCAGCTTGGCCAAGGCACAGGGGGCGAACACTGAAGCTTTCTTT
TRBV7-3	.	TRBD2	TRBJ2-3	CASSLYLAGGPDTQYF	TGTGCCAGCAGCTTGTACCTGGCGGGAGGCCCAGATACGCAGTATTTT
TRBV30	many	.	TRBJ2-5	CAWSATSNQETQYF	TGTGCCTGGAGTGCCACTAGTAACCAAGAGACCCAGTACTTC